This note documents a single T cell receptor (beta chain) sequence. This sample was included in a study of T cell changes during pregnancy in multiple sclerosis. TCRdb's copy holds only in-frame clones and misses some; the assay was immunoSEQ multiplex PCR. The table shows 30,000 to 40,000 clones, with roughly nine tenths occurring only once. The CDR3 totals 15 residues. Germline values: CDR1 SGHDN, CDR2 FVKESK. The V and J ends lost 3 bases and 7 bases respectively, with 18 bases between them. The clonotype originates from a female donor with multiple sclerosis, enrolled in a pregnancy study. This rearrangement joins TRBV14 to TRBJ1-1; perhaps TRBD1 as D (6 bases). Sequenced material: CD8+ T cells from peripheral blood mononuclear cells, taken in the second trimester of pregnancy. CDR3 protein: CASSHPSGGADEAFF. Written as DNA, the CDR3 is TGTGCCAGCAGCCACCCCAGCGGGGGGGCAGATGAAGCTTTCTTT.